This T cell receptor (beta chain) is drawn from a study of early T cells in non-severe SARS-CoV-2 infection. Study-level background: Alpha and beta chains were unpaired, from unsorted whole-blood bulk RNA. Study-wide points: There was a bias toward anti-spike CD8 responses in VDJdb matching, which missed private and CD4 specificities.

This CDR3 has 13 residues. The germline V and J ends were trimmed by 6 bases and 3 bases, with 11 bases remaining between them. Germline CDR1 SNHLY, CDR2 FYNNEI. Note on this clonotype: Its cognate antigen is unknown.

In the library, individual cDNA molecules carried attached unique molecular identifiers. TCRdb independently ran MiXCR on the 5' RACE reads; one entry per CDR3 protein. The sample has about 37,000 distinct CDR3 sequences, approximately 6.3% seen once. The material sequenced was whole blood. This clonotype was sampled from an adult who was a healthcare worker with PCR-confirmed SARS-CoV-2 infection or an uninfected control (not recorded which). The chain carries TRBV2 and TRBJ1-2; D is unclear. CDR3 loop: CASRGERYYGYTF. The DNA of the CDR3 is TGTGCCAGCAGAGGAGAGAGATACTATGGCTACACCTTC.